Listed here are 18 T cell receptor beta chains from one sample, sequenced in a study of T-cell memory formation after mild COVID-19. TCRdb re-called the 5' RACE reads with MiXCR, one entry per CDR3 protein. The sample records 380,000 or so distinct CDR3 sequences, approximately 15% being singletons. The sequenced sample was PBMCs or a T cell subset sorted from them (not recorded which). These receptors were obtained from a man aged 18 to 29 who had mild COVID-19 (a few samples of this study predate the infection). Cell type and time point are not known.

This clonotype was detected only a few times. The chain joins TRBV7-2 to TRBJ1-2, with D possibly being TRBD1 (5 bases). The germline gives CDR1 SGHTA, CDR2 FQGNSA. V lost 7 bases and J lost 6, with 21 bases in between. This CDR3 is built from 15 residues. CDR3 nucleotides: TGTGCCAGCACCTTGATCCGCGGGGGAAAGAATGGCTACACCTTC. It specifies CASTLIRGGKNGYTF.

The chain links TRBV3-1 to TRBJ1-6; D remains ambiguous. V gave up 5 bases and J gave up 11 bases, with 13 bases separating them. The CDR3 is 13 residues long. The germline V gene has CDR1 LGHDT and CDR2 YNNKEL (reference sequence). The CDR3, as DNA: TGTGCCAGCAGCACCCAGCGGGTCCCACCCCTCCACTTT. It is translated as CASSTQRVPPLHF. Filled out from reference TRBV3-1 and TRBJ1-6, the complete variable domain reads DTAVSQTPKYLVTQMGNDKSIKCEQNLGHDTMYWYKQDSKKFLKIMFSYNNKELIINETVPNRFSPKSPDKAHLNLHINSLELGDSAVYFCASSTQRVPPLHFGNGTRLTVT.

With respect to this clonotype: The junction departs from the called germline gene at one end, perhaps through a read error. The chain recombines TRBV11-2 with TRBJ2-1; D unresolved. CDR3 length: 13 amino acids. Germline V gene sequence: CDR1 SGHAT, CDR2 FQNNGV. The CDR3 protein is CASSLDSNNEQFF. In DNA, the CDR3 is TGTGCCAGCAGCTTAGACTCCAACAATGAGCAGTTCTTC.

This clonotype turned up a few times. CDR3 protein: CASSFRDRRYNEQFF. In nucleotides, the CDR3 is TGTGCCAGCAGCTTCCGGGACAGGCGATACAATGAGCAGTTCTTC. The V gene is TRBV5-6, the J gene TRBJ2-1, with 8 bases that match TRBD1. Looked up from germline, CDR1 is SGHDT and CDR2 is YYEEEE. Unmatched junction bases numbered 5, after V lost 2 bases and J lost 4 bases. The CDR3 runs 15 residues.

The CDR3 nucleotides are TGTGCCAGCAGAGGGACAGGCGGATATTCACCCCTCCACTTT. This gives the protein CASRGTGGYSPLHF. V is TRBV7-9 and J is TRBJ1-6; TRBD1 matches 8 bases. V shed 6 bases, J shed 8 bases, and the junction held 6 bases outside the gene matches. Germline values: CDR1 SEHNR, CDR2 FQNEAQ (reference sequence). The CDR3 loop spans 14 amino acids.

This clonotype appeared a few times. The chain employs TRBV7-2 and TRBJ1-1, with 10 bases lining up with TRBD1. Germline CDR1 and CDR2: SGHTA and FQGNSA. V dropped 5 bases and J dropped 4; count of bases not matched to a gene: 7. This CDR3 is 15 amino acids long. The CDR3, as DNA: TGTGCCAGCAGCCCCCGGACAGGGGGTTTCACTGAAGCTTTCTTT. Translation: CASSPRTGGFTEAFF. The full variable domain, rest sourced from reference TRBV7-2 and TRBJ1-1, is GAGVSQSPSNKVTEKGKDVELRCDPISGHTALYWYRQSLGQGLEFLIYFQGNSAPDKSGLPSDRFSAERTGGSVSTLTIQRTQQEDSAVYLCASSPRTGGFTEAFFGQGTRLTVV.

This clonotype was observed a few times. V and J are TRBV19 and TRBJ1-1; TRBD1 agrees at 8 bases. Germline values: CDR1 LNHDA, CDR2 SQIVND (reference sequence). This CDR3 contains 18 residues. Trimming cost V 6 bases and J 0 bases; bases outside gene matches: 15. CDR3 region: CASSRNPTGEGLNTEAFF. In nucleotides, the CDR3 is TGTGCCAGTAGCCGGAATCCGACAGGGGAGGGATTGAACACTGAAGCTTTCTTT.

A few counts support this clonotype. This rearrangement joins TRBV7-9 to TRBJ1-3; D not resolved. This CDR3 region has 15 residues. Trimming took off 1 base at V and 0 bases at J, with 7 bases between the two ends. CDR1 is SEHNR, CDR2 FQNEAQ, per germline (reference sequence). The CDR3 region has the DNA TGTGCCAGCAGCTTAGGAACAGCCTCTGGAAACACCATATATTTT. This encodes CASSLGTASGNTIYF.

The V call is TRBV24-1, the J call TRBJ2-1, with 15 bases that match TRBD2. V lost 3 bases and J lost 7; bases outside the gene matches: 3. The CDR3 loop spans 16 amino acids. The V gene's germline CDR1 is KGHDR and CDR2 SFDVKD. DNA of the CDR3: TGTGCCACCAGTGATGGACTAGCGGGGGGGCGAAATGAGCAGTTCTTC. Protein product: CATSDGLAGGRNEQFF.

This clonotype was counted a few times. The chain joins TRBV4-3 to TRBJ2-1; a possible D gene is TRBD1 (5 bases). With 1 base removed from V and 5 bases from J, the gap between germline ends came to 9 bases. The CDR3 contains 14 residues. CDR1 and CDR2 (germline): LGHNA, YSLEER. Written as DNA, the CDR3 is TGCGCCAGCAGCCAAGTTAAGGGGAACAATGAGCAGTTCTTC. Protein product: CASSQVKGNNEQFF.

V and J are TRBV7-2 and TRBJ2-1; TRBD1 matches 7 bases. This CDR3 comprises 15 residues. The ends lost 5 bases at V and 0 bases at J; junction bases unmatched: 4. Germline values: CDR1 SGHTA, CDR2 FQGNSA. This CDR3 reads CASSLDRDSYNEQFF. The CDR3 DNA sequence: TGTGCCAGCAGCCTCGACAGGGACTCCTACAATGAGCAGTTCTTC.

Only a few counts were recorded for this clonotype. V is TRBV27 and J is TRBJ1-5, with TRBD1 identical over 7 bases. Unmatched junction bases numbered 6, after V lost 3 bases and J lost 4 bases. CDR1 is MNHEY, CDR2 SMNVEV, per germline (reference sequence). This CDR3 comprises 15 residues. CDR3 amino acids: CASSFLGQRNQPQHF. The CDR3 DNA reads as TGTGCCAGCAGTTTTCTGGGACAGAGGAATCAGCCCCAGCATTTT.

This clonotype showed up just a few times. This chain connects TRBV27 to TRBJ2-6; no firm D call. Trimming stripped 10 bases from V and 2 bases from J, with 6 bases between. From germline, CDR1 is MNHEY and CDR2 SMNVEV (reference sequence). The CDR3 runs 12 residues. CDR3 coding DNA: TGTGCCACTAAAACTGGGGCCAACGTCCTGACTTTC. It is translated as CATKTGANVLTF.

This clonotype was counted between two and nine times. V gene TRBV5-6 combines with J gene TRBJ2-2, with D perhaps TRBD1 (7 bases). Germline loops: CDR1 SGHDT, CDR2 YYEEEE. Trimming took 4 bases from V and 10 from J, leaving 17 bases between them. The CDR3 runs to 14 residues. CDR3 amino acids: CASSGRRGPAELFF. CDR3 sequence (DNA): TGTGCCAGCAGCGGCAGGAGGGGGCCGGCGGAGCTGTTTTTT.

The table lists this clonotype with many counts. This chain connects TRBV4-3 to TRBJ1-4; unclear D gene. Germline CDR1 and CDR2: LGHNA and YSLEER. V shed 4 bases and J shed 8 bases, with 23 bases lying between them. CDR3 length equals 17 residues. The CDR3 spells CASSLQLGRNLREKLFF. CDR3 in DNA: TGCGCCAGCAGCCTCCAATTAGGAAGAAACCTACGGGAAAAACTGTTTTTT.

J is TRBJ2-5 and V is TRBV4-2; TRBD2 matches 9 bases. V dropped 1 base and J dropped 5; count of bases not matched to a gene: 8. CDR3 length: 16 amino acids. Looked up from germline, CDR1 is LGHNA and CDR2 is YNFKEQ. The CDR3 nucleotides read TGTGCCAGCAGCCAAGTCGCGGGAGGGAGGGAGGAGACCCAGTACTTC. Its translation: CASSQVAGGREETQYF.

This clonotype was seen a few times. This sequence joins TRBV20-1 and TRBJ1-6, with TRBD1 matching 7 bases. Trimming removed 6 bases from V and 8 bases from J; junction bases left unmatched: 7. CDR3 length equals 13 residues. Per the germline V gene, CDR1 is DFQATT and CDR2 is SNEGSKA (reference sequence). CDR3 residues: CSATGTVDSPLHF. The CDR3 nucleotides read TGCAGTGCCACCGGGACAGTTGATTCACCCCTCCACTTT.

This clonotype was found a few times. This chain links TRBV6-2 or TRBV6-3 with TRBJ2-7, with D perhaps matching TRBD2 (5 bases). V was clipped by 2 bases and J by 3 bases, with 14 bases between them. The CDR3 runs 15 residues. Germline V gives CDR1 MNHEY, CDR2 SVGEGT. The CDR3 DNA is TGTGCCAGCAGTTACCTGGGCGGGTCCTACTACGAGCAGTACTTC. This sequence encodes CASSYLGGSYYEQYF.